This T cell receptor beta chain comes out of a study of OX40 agonist ivuxolimab in advanced cancers. Study overall: Given to patients was ivuxolimab, an agonistic anti-OX40 (CD134) antibody. Subjects had a mean age of around 60 years, with a range of 23 to 79; around 80% were male.

Patients with a history of autoimmune disease or on systemic immunosuppression were excluded. Study observations and caveats: What antigens the expanded peripheral T cells recognized was never established.

About this clone itself: Its antigen is not identified.

TCRdb keeps only in-frame clones here, not all; method: immunoSEQ multiplex PCR. This sample has tens of thousands of clones, with about 86% found just once. CDR1 and CDR2 (germline): SNHLY, FYNNEI. This CDR3 region has 14 residues. J gave up 3 bases and V 6 bases, and 4 bases lay outside the gene matches. This clonotype was sampled from an adult with an advanced solid tumor such as melanoma, head and neck, liver or kidney cancer. The chain employs TRBV2 and TRBJ2-1; TRBD1 matches 8 bases. The sequences come from CD4+ or CD8+ T cells sorted from blood, collected in a trial of the OX40 agonist ivuxolimab. The CDR3 DNA reads as TGTGCCAGCAGGGCCGGACAGGGCTACAATGAGCAGTTCTTC. This translates into CASRAGQGYNEQFF.